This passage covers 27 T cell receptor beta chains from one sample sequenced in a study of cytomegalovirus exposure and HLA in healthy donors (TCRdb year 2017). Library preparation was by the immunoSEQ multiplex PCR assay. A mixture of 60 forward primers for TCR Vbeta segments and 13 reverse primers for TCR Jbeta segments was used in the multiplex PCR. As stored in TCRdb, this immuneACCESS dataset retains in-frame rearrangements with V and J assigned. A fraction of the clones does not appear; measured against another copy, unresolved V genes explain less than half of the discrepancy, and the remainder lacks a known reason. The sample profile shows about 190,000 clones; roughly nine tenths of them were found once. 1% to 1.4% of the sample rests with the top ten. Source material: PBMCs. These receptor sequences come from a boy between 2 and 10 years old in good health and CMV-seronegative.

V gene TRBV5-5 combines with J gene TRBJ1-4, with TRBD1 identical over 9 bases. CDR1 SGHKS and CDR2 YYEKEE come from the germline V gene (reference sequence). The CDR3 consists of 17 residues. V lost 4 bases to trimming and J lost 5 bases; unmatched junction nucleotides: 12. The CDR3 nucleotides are TGTGCCAGCAGCACAATTAACCACGGACAGGGGAATGAAAAACTGTTTTTT. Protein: CASSTINHGQGNEKLFF.

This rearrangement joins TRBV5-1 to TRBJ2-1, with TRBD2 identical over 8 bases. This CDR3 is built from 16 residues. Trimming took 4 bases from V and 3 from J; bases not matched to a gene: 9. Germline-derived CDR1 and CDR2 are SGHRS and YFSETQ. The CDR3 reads CASSRRQRGNYNEQFF. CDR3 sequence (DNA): TGCGCCAGCAGCCGAAGGCAGCGGGGGAACTACAATGAGCAGTTCTTC.

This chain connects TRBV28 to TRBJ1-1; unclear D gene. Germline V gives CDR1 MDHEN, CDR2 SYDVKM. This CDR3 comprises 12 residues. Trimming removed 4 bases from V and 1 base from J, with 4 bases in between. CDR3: CASSSRNTEAFF. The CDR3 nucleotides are TGTGCCAGCAGTTCTAGGAACACTGAAGCTTTCTTT.

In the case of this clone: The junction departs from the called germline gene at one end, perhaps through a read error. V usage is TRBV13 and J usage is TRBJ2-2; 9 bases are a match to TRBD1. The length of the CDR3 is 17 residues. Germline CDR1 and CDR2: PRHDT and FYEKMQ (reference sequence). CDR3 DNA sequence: TGTGCCAGCAGCCGACCCCCCGGGACAGGGAACATCGGGGAGCTGTTTTTT. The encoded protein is CASSRPPGTGNIGELFF.

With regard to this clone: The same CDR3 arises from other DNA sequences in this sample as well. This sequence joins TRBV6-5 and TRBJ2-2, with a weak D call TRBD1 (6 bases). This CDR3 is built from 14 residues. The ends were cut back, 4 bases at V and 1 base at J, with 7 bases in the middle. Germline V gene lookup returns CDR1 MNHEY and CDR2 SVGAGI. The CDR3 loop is CASSLTGNTGELFF. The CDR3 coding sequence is TGTGCCAGCAGTTTGACAGGGAACACCGGGGAGCTGTTTTTT.

DNA for the CDR3: TGTGCCATCAGTGTGAACCGAGGATCTAACACTGAAGCTTTCTTT. This codes for CAISVNRGSNTEAFF. V is TRBV10-3 and J is TRBJ1-1, with D unclear. V lost 4 bases, J lost 2 bases, and 14 bases lay in between. CDR1 ENHRY and CDR2 SYGVKD come from the germline V gene. This CDR3 region has 15 residues.

CDR3 loop: CASSLVGQGHQPQHF. In DNA, the CDR3 is TGTGCCAGCAGCTTAGTCGGACAGGGCCATCAGCCCCAGCATTTT. The chain joins TRBV7-9 to TRBJ1-5; TRBD1 agrees at 8 bases. This CDR3 is 15 amino acids long. Trimming took 1 base from V and 5 from J; bases not matched to a gene: 4. Per germline, CDR1 SEHNR and CDR2 FQNEAQ (reference sequence).

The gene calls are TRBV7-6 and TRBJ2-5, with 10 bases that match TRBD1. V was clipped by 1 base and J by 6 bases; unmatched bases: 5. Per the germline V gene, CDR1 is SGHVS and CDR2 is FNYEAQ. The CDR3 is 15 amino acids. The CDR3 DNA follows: TGTGCCAGCAGCTTAGGGACAGGGGGAATGAAGACCCAGTACTTC. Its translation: CASSLGTGGMKTQYF.

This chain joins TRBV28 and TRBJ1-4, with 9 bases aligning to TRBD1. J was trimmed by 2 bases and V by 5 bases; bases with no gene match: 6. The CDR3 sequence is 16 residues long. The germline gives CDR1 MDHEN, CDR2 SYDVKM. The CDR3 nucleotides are TGTGCCAGCAGTGGACAGGGGCGCTTGACTAATGAAAAACTGTTTTTT. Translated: CASSGQGRLTNEKLFF.

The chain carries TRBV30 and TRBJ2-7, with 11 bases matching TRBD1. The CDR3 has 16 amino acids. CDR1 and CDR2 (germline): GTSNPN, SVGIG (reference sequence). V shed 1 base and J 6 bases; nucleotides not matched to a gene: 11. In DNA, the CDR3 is TGTGCCTGGAGTGCTAACCGGGGACAGGGGGTCGGCGAGCAGTACTTC. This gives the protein CAWSANRGQGVGEQYF.

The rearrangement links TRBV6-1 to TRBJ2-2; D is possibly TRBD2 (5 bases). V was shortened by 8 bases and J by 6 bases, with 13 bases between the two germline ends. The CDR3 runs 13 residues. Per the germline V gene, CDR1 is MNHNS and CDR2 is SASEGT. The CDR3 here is CASSDSNPGELFF. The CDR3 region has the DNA TGTGCCAGCTCGGACTCTAACCCCGGGGAGCTGTTTTTT.

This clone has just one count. CDR3 nucleotides: TGTGCCAGCAGTGAAGCACGGGTGCGGGAGTTCTTC. Its protein product is CASSEARVREFF. The chain has TRBV2 and TRBJ2-1, with D perhaps matching TRBD2 (5 bases). This CDR3 has 12 residues. With 0 bases removed from V and 14 bases from J, the gap between germline ends came to 11 bases. Germline-derived CDR1 and CDR2 are SNHLY and FYNNEI.

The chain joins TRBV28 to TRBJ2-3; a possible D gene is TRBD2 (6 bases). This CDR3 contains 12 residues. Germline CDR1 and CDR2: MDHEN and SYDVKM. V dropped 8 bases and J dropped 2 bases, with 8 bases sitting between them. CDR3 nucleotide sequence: TGTGCCAGCGGGGGGATCACAGATACGCAGTATTTT. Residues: CASGGITDTQYF.

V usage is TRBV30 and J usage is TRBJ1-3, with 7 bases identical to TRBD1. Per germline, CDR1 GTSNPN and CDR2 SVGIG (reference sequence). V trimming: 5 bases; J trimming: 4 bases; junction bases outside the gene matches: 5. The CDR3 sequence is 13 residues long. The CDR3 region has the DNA TGTGCCTGGGGTACAGGGGACGGAAACACCATATATTTT. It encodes CAWGTGDGNTIYF.

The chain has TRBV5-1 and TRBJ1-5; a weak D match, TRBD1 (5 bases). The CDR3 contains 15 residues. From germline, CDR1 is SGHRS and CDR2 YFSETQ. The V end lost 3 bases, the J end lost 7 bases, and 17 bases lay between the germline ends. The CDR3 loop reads CASSSVGGEGQPQHF. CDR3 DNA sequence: TGCGCCAGCAGCTCCGTTGGGGGGGAAGGCCAGCCCCAGCATTTT.

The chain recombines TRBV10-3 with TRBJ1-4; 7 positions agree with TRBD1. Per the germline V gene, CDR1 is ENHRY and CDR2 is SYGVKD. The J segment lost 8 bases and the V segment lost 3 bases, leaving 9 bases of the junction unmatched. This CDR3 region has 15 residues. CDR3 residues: CAISDGGGAGEKLFF. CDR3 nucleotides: TGTGCCATCAGTGACGGAGGGGGCGCAGGGGAAAAACTGTTTTTT.

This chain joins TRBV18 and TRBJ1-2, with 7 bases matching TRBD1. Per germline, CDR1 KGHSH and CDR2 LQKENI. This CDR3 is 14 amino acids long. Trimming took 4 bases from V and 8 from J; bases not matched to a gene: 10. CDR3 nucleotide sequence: TGTGCCAGCTCACTTGGGACAGTCTCTCGAGGCTACACCTTC. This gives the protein CASSLGTVSRGYTF.

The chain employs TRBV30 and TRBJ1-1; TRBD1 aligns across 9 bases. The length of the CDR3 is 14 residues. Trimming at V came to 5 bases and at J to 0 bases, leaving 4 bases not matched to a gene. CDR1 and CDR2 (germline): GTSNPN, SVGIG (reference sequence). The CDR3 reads CAWGQGRMNTEAFF. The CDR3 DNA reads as TGTGCCTGGGGACAGGGGCGGATGAACACTGAAGCTTTCTTT.

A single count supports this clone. CDR3 sequence reads: CASSLYGGGRPDTQYF. The CDR3 nucleotides are TGTGCCAGCAGTTTATATGGCGGGGGAAGGCCAGATACGCAGTATTTT. This chain uses TRBV27 with TRBJ2-3; 7 bases are shared with TRBD2. CDR3 length: 16 amino acids. CDR1 is MNHEY, CDR2 SMNVEV, per germline (reference sequence). Losses at the gene ends were 1 base for V and 4 bases for J; bases not matched to a gene: 8.

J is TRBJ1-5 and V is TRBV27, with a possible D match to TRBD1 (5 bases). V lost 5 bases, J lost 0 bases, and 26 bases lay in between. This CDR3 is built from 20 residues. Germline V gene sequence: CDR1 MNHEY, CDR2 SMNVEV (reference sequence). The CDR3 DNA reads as TGTGCCAGCAGTCCCTACCAAACCACGGGGGGAGGAAATAGCAATCAGCCCCAGCATTTT. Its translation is CASSPYQTTGGGNSNQPQHF.

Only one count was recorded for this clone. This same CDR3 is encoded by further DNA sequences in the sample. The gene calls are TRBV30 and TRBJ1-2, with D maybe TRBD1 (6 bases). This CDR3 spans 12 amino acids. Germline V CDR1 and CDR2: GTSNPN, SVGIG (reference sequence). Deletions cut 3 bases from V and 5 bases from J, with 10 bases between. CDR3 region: CAWRTGGYGYTF. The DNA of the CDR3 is TGTGCCTGGAGGACAGGAGGATATGGCTACACCTTC.

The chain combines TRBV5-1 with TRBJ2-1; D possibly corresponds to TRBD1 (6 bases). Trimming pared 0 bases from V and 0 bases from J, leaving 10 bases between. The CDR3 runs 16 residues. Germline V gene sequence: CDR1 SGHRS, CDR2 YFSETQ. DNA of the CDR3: TGCGCCAGCAGCTTGGGAACAGGGTACTCCTACAATGAGCAGTTCTTC. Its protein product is CASSLGTGYSYNEQFF.

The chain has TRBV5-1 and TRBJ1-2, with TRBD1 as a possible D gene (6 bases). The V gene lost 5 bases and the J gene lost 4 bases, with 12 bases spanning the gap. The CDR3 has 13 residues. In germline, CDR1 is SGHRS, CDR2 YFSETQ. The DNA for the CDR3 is TGCGCCAGCAGTTTTCAGGGGACCTATGGCTACACCTTC. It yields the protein CASSFQGTYGYTF. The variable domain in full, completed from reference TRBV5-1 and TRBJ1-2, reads KAGVTQTPRYLIKTRGQQVTLSCSPISGHRSVSWYQQTPGQGLQFLFEYFSETQRNKGNFPGRFSGRQFSNSRSEMNVSTLELGDSALYLCASSFQGTYGYTFGSGTRLTVV.

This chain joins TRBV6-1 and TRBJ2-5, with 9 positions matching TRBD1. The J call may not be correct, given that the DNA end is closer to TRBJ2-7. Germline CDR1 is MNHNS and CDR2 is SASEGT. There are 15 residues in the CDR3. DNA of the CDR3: TGTGCCAGCAGTGAGCCCCTGGACAGGGGATACGAGCAGTACTTC. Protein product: CASSEPLDRGYEQYF.

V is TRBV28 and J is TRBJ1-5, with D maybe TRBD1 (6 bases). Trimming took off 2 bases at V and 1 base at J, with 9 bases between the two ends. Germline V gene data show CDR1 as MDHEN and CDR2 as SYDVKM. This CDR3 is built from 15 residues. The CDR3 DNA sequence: TGTGCCAGCAGTTTAGGGGGCGAGAGCAATCAGCCCCAGCATTTT. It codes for CASSLGGESNQPQHF. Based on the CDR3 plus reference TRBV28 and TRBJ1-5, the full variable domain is DVKVTQSSRYLVKRTGEKVFLECVQDMDHENMFWYRQDPGLGLRLIYFSYDVKMKEKGDIPEGYSVSREKKERFSLILESASTNQTSMYLCASSLGGESNQPQHFGDGTRLSIL.

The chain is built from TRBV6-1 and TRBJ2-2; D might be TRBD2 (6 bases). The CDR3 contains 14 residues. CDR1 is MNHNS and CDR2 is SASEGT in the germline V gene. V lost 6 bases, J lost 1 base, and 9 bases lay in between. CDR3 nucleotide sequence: TGTGCCAGCAGGGGGGGTAAGAACACCGGGGAGCTGTTTTTT. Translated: CASRGGKNTGELFF.

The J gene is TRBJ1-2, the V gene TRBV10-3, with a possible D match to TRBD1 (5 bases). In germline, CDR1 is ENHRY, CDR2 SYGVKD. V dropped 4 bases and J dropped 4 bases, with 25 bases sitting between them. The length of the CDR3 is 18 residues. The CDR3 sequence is CAISGSFDSRPFTYGYTF. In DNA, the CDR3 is TGTGCCATCAGTGGGTCTTTCGACAGCCGACCATTTACCTATGGCTACACCTTC.